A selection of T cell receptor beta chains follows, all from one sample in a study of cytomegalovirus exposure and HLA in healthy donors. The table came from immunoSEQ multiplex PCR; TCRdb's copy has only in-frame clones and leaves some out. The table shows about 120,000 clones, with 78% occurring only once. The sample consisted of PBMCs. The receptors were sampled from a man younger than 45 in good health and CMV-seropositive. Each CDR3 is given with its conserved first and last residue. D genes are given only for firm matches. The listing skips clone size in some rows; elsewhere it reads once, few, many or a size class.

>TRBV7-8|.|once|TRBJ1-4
CASRQGPTNEKLFF
TGTGCCAGCAGACAGGGACCTACGAATGAAAAACTGTTTTTT
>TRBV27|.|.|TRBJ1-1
CASSLGGGTTEAFF
TGTGCCAGCAGTTTAGGGGGGGGTACAACTGAAGCTTTCTTT
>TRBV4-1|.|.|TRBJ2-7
CASSHITDSYYEQYF
TGCGCCAGCAGCCATATCACAGACAGCTACTACGAGCAGTACTTC
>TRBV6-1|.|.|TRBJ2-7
CASSEVRPREQYF
TGTGCCAGCAGTGAAGTCAGGCCCAGAGAGCAGTACTTC
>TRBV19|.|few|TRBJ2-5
CASSGASGVKETQYF
TGTGCCTCCTCGGGGGCTAGCGGAGTCAAAGAGACCCAGTACTTC
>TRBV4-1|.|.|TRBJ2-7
CASSQGAASSYEQYF
TGCGCCAGCAGCCAAGGGGCTGCCAGCTCCTACGAGCAGTACTTC
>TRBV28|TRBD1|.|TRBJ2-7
CASSADRGEQYF
TGTGCCAGCAGTGCAGACAGGGGCGAGCAGTACTTC
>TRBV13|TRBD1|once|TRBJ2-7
CASSPNDRGSYEQYF
TGTGCCAGCAGCCCTAATGACAGGGGGAGTTACGAGCAGTACTTC
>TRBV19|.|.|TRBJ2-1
CASSIVGSNEQFF
TGTGCCAGTAGTATTGTCGGGTCCAATGAGCAGTTCTTC
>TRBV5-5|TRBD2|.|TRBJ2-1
CASSLVGDWAAGASYNEQFF
TGTGCCAGCAGCTTAGTCGGGGACTGGGCCGCGGGAGCCTCCTACAATGAGCAGTTCTTC
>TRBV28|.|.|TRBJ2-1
CASSLKQVYNEQFF
TGTGCCAGCAGTTTAAAACAGGTATACAATGAGCAGTTCTTC
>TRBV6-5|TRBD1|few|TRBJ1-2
CASSYSKGAHNYGYTF
TGTGCCAGCAGTTACTCGAAGGGGGCCCATAACTATGGCTACACCTTC
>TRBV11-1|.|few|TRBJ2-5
CASGPRELLETQYF
TGTGCCAGCGGCCCTCGGGAGCTATTAGAGACCCAGTACTTC
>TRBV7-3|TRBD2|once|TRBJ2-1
CASSSSSGRSYNEQFF
TGTGCCAGCAGCTCCTCTAGCGGGAGGTCCTACAATGAGCAGTTCTTC
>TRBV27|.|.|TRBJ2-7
CASGRQGTTYEQYF
TGTGCCAGCGGACGACAGGGGACTACCTACGAGCAGTACTTC
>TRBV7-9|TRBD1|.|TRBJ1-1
CASSYTRDRRFGGYTEAFF
TGTGCCAGCAGCTATACCCGGGACAGGAGATTCGGTGGGTACACTGAAGCTTTCTTT
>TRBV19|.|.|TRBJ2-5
CASSIMPGAYQETQYF
TGTGCCAGTAGTATAATGCCAGGGGCGTACCAAGAGACCCAGTACTTC
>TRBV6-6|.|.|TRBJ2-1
CASSYGGALQDEQFF
TGTGCCAGCAGTTACGGCGGAGCTCTACAAGATGAGCAGTTCTTC
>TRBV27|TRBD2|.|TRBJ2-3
CASSGGLAGPTDTQYF
TGTGCCAGCAGCGGGGGACTAGCGGGCCCAACAGATACGCAGTATTTT
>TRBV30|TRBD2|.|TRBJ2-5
CAWSLGGETQYF
TGTGCCTGGAGTCTCGGGGGGGAGACCCAGTACTTC
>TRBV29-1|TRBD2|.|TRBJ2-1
CSVEGLAGLPYNEQFF
TGCAGCGTGGAAGGACTAGCGGGCCTGCCATACAATGAGCAGTTCTTC
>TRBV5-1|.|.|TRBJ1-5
CASSLFGEPGQPQHF
TGCGCCAGCAGCTTGTTCGGGGAACCGGGGCAGCCCCAGCATTTT
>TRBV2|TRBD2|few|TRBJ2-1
CATNPLAGEYNEQFF
TGTGCCACCAACCCTCTAGCGGGAGAGTACAATGAGCAGTTCTTC
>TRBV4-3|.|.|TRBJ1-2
CASSQDSRGAGGYTF
TGCGCCAGCAGCCAAGATTCTCGGGGGGCAGGAGGCTACACCTTC
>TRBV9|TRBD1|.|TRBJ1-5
CASSVGTGSNQPQHF
TGTGCCAGCAGCGTGGGGACAGGGAGCAATCAGCCCCAGCATTTT
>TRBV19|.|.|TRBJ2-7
CASSPQALGARVGEQYF
TGTGCCAGTAGTCCCCAGGCACTGGGGGCGAGGGTCGGCGAGCAGTACTTC
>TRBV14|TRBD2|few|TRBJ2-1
CASSQTGGQFF
TGTGCCAGCAGCCAAACGGGAGGGCAGTTCTTC
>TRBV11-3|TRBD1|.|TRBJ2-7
CASSATGDEQYF
TGTGCCAGCAGCGCAACAGGGGACGAGCAGTACTTC
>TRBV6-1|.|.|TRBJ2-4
CASRAPAKNIQYF
TGTGCCAGCAGGGCACCAGCCAAAAACATTCAGTACTTC
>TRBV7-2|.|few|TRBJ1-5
CASSTDTDFNQPQHF
TGTGCCAGCAGCACAGACACCGATTTCAATCAGCCCCAGCATTTT
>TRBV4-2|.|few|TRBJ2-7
CASSQDVFYEQYF
TGTGCCAGCAGCCAAGATGTCTTCTACGAGCAGTACTTC
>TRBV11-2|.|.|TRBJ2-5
CASSNLTGYGTQYF
TGTGCCAGCAGCAATCTTACAGGGTACGGGACCCAGTACTTC
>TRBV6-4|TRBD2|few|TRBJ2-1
CASSARGGSGNEQFF
TGTGCCAGCAGTGCACGGGGCGGGAGTGGCAATGAGCAGTTCTTC
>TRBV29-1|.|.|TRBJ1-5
CSVEEAGSNQPQHF
TGCAGCGTTGAGGAGGCCGGGAGCAATCAGCCCCAGCATTTT
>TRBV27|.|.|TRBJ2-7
CASSFSRSYEQYF
TGTGCCAGCAGTTTCTCCAGAAGCTACGAGCAGTACTTC
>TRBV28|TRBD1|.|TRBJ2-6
CASSFRTGALSGANVLTF
TGTGCCAGCAGTTTTCGGACAGGGGCCTTGTCTGGGGCCAACGTCCTGACTTTC
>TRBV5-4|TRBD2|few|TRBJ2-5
CASSDRTSGTSRTQYF
TGTGCCAGCAGCGACAGGACTAGCGGGACTTCAAGGACCCAGTACTTC
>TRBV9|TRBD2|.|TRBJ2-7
CASSVGLAGSYEQYF
TGTGCCAGCAGCGTCGGACTAGCGGGTTCCTACGAGCAGTACTTC
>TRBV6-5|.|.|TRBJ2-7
CASSWSSPARAYEQYF
TGTGCCAGCAGTTGGTCTTCCCCCGCGAGGGCCTACGAGCAGTACTTC
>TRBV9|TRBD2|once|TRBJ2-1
CASSVGPSGTDGFF
TGTGCCAGCAGCGTAGGCCCTAGCGGGACGGATGGGTTCTTC
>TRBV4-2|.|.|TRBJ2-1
CASSQPAKYNEQFF
TGTGCCAGCAGCCAACCAGCGAAGTACAATGAGCAGTTCTTC
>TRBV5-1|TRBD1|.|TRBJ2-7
CASSLGDSLSYEQYF
TGCGCCAGCAGCTTGGGGGACAGTCTATCCTACGAGCAGTACTTC